This is a list of T cell receptor beta chains from one sample in a study of blood T cell repertoires in COVID-19. Sequenced by immunoSEQ multiplex PCR; TCRdb stores in-frame clones only, minus some. The table lists some 150,000 clones, 85% to 90% of them singletons. The specimen sequenced was peripheral blood. These receptors were taken from a man aged 45 to 65 with active COVID-19. CDR3s include the opening cysteine and the closing phenylalanine or tryptophan. The D gene is left open where the match is weak. The size field is filled for only some rows; it gives once, few, many or a size class.

j_call v_call clone_size d_call cdr3_aa cdr3_nt
TRBJ1-1 TRBV14 . . CASSQKSARTEAFF TGTGCCAGCAGCCAGAAGAGCGCGCGCACTGAAGCTTTCTTT
TRBJ2-3 TRBV18 . . CASSPGLRQGQYF TGTGCCAGCTCACCGGGACTTCGCCAGGGGCAGTATTTT
TRBJ1-3 TRBV2 . . CASRFDTGNSGNTIYF TGTGCCAGCAGGTTTGACACCGGGAACTCTGGAAACACCATATATTTT
TRBJ2-3 TRBV6-5 . TRBD2 CASSYSSLAGIRQYF TGTGCCAGCAGTTACTCGAGTCTAGCGGGGATTAGGCAGTATTTT
TRBJ2-7 TRBV11-3 . TRBD1 CASSNDRGFEQYF TGTGCCAGCAGTAACGACAGGGGGTTTGAGCAGTACTTC
TRBJ2-2 TRBV7-8 . TRBD2 CASTLSSGGLGGELFF TGTGCCAGCACCTTGTCTAGCGGGGGGCTGGGCGGGGAGCTGTTTTTT
TRBJ1-3 TRBV3-1/TRBV3-2 . . CASSLSGSGNTIYF TGTGCCAGCAGCCTCTCGGGTTCTGGAAACACCATATATTTT
TRBJ2-4 TRBV25-1 . TRBD2 CASGGDWDIQYF TGTGCCAGCGGGGGGGATTGGGACATTCAGTACTTC
TRBJ2-7 TRBV5-1 once TRBD1 CASPKSGTGRSGEQYF TGCGCCAGCCCGAAAAGCGGGACAGGGCGTTCCGGCGAGCAGTACTTC
TRBJ2-5 TRBV5-8 few . CASSLKRIQETQYF TGTGCCAGCAGCCTAAAGCGGATCCAAGAGACCCAGTACTTC
TRBJ2-7 TRBV5-4 . . CASSLRGDEQYF TGTGCCAGCAGCTTACGGGGAGACGAGCAGTACTTC
TRBJ1-1 TRBV6-2/TRBV6-3 . . CASSYSHRVPFLPLNTEAFF TGTGCCAGCAGTTACTCTCACCGGGTCCCATTTCTCCCATTGAACACTGAAGCTTTCTTT
TRBJ1-6 TRBV5-5 . TRBD1 CASSSDRDGSPLHF TGTGCCAGCAGCTCCGACAGGGACGGCTCACCCCTCCACTTT
TRBJ2-2 TRBV19 . . CASSMSGNTGELFF TGTGCCAGTAGTATGTCAGGTAACACCGGGGAGCTGTTTTTT
TRBJ2-1 TRBV3-1/TRBV3-2 . TRBD2 CASSQGPLSGGADEQFF TGTGCCAGCAGCCAAGGTCCCTTAAGCGGGGGGGCCGATGAGCAGTTCTTC
TRBJ2-7 TRBV11-2 . TRBD1 CASSPPGQAPREQYF TGTGCCAGCAGCCCCCCGGGACAGGCTCCCCGCGAGCAGTACTTC
TRBJ1-2 TRBV7-9 once . CASSLDRSVGYNYGYTF TGTGCCAGCAGCTTAGACCGCAGCGTAGGTTATAACTATGGCTACACCTTC
TRBJ2-5 TRBV7-9 . TRBD2 CASSPTGGVQETQYF TGTGCCAGCAGCCCCACGGGAGGCGTACAAGAGACCCAGTACTTC
TRBJ2-2 TRBV7-2 once . CASSTPTGVGELFF TGTGCCAGCAGCACCCCCACCGGGGTAGGGGAGCTGTTTTTT
TRBJ1-1 TRBV11-1 . . CASSNGGSTEAFF TGTGCCAGCAGTAACGGGGGGAGCACTGAAGCTTTCTTT
TRBJ1-4 TRBV10-3 . TRBD1 CAISDRKTGPTNEKLFF TGTGCCATCAGTGATAGGAAGACAGGGCCGACTAATGAAAAACTGTTTTTT
TRBJ2-1 TRBV27 . TRBD1 CASSPGTGGYNEQFF TGTGCCAGCAGCCCCGGGACAGGGGGATACAATGAGCAGTTCTTC
TRBJ1-4 TRBV2 . . CASSVDLGGEKLFF TGTGCCAGCAGTGTGGACTTAGGAGGAGAAAAACTGTTTTTT
TRBJ1-6 TRBV2 few . CASIRTAVNSPLHF TGTGCCAGCATTAGGACAGCGGTTAATTCACCCCTCCACTTT
TRBJ1-2 TRBV5-6 . . CASSLVDLRGNYGYTF TGTGCCAGCAGCTTGGTTGATCTCAGAGGGAACTATGGCTACACCTTC
TRBJ2-7 TRBV3-1/TRBV3-2 few . CASSQDGASEQYF TGTGCCAGCAGCCAAGATGGAGCCTCCGAGCAGTACTTC